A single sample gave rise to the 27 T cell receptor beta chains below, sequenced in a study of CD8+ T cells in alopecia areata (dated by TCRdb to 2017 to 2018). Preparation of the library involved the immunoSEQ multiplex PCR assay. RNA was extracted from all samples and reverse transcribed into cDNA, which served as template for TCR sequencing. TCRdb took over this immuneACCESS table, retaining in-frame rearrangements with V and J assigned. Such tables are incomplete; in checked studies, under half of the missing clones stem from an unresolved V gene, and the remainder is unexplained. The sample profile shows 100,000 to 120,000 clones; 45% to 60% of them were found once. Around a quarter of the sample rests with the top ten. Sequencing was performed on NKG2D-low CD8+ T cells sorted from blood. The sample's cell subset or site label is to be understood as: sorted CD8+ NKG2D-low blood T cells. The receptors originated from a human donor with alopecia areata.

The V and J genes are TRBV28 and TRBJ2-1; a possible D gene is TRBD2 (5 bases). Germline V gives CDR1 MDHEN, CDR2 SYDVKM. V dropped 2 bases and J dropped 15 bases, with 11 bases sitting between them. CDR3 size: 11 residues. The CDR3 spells CASSLGGRGFF. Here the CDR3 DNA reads TGTGCCAGCAGTTTAGGCGGCCGGGGGTTCTTC.

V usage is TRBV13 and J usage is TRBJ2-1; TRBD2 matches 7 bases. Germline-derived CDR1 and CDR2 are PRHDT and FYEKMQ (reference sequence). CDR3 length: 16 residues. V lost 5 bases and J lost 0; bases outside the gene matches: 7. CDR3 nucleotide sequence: TGTGCCAGCAGCCCCGTTACGGGGGGCTCCTACAATGAGCAGTTCTTC. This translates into CASSPVTGGSYNEQFF.

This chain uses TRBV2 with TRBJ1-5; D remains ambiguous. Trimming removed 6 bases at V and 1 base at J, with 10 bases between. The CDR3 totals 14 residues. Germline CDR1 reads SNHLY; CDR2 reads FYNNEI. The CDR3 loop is CASRASMSNQPQHF. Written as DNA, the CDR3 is TGTGCCAGCAGAGCGAGTATGAGCAATCAGCCCCAGCATTTT.

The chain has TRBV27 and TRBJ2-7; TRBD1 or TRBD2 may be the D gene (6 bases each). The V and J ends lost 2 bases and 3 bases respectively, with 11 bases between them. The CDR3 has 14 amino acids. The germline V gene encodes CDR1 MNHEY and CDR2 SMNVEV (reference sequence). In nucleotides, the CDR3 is TGTGCCAGCAGTTTACGGGGGCAGGGCTACGAGCAGTACTTC. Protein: CASSLRGQGYEQYF.

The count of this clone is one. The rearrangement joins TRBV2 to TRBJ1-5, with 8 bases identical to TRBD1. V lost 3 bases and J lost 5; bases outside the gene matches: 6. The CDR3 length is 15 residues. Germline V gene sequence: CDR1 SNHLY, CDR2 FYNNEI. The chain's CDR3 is CASSEEDRVDQPQHF. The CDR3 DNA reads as TGTGCCAGCAGTGAGGAGGACAGGGTGGATCAGCCCCAGCATTTT.

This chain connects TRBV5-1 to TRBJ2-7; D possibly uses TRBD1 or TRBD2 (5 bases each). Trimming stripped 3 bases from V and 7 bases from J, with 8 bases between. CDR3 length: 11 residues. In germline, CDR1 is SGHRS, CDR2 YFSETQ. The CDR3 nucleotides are TGCGCCAGCAGCTGGGACGGGGAGCAGTACTTC. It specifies CASSWDGEQYF.

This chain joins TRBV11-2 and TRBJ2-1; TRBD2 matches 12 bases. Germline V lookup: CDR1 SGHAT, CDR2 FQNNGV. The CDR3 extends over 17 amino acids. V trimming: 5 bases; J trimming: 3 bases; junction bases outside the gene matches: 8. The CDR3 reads CASSPLSSGRVYNEQFF. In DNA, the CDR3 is TGTGCCAGCAGCCCTCTCTCTAGCGGGAGGGTCTACAATGAGCAGTTCTTC.

Here the CDR3 reads CASTAVMGVYNEQFF. CDR3 DNA sequence: TGTGCCAGCACTGCGGTGATGGGGGTCTACAATGAGCAGTTCTTC. This chain uses TRBV7-9 with TRBJ2-1; D is tentatively TRBD1 or TRBD2 (5 bases each). CDR1 and CDR2 from the germline V gene are SEHNR and FQNEAQ (reference sequence). The CDR3 totals 15 residues. The V end was cut by 7 bases, the J end by 3 bases, with 16 bases between.

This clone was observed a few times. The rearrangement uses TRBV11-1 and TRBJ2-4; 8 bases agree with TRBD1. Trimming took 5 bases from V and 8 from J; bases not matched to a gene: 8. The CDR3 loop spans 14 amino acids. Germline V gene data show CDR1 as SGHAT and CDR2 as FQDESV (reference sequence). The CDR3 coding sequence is TGTGCCAGCAGCCCCTGGACAGGGTGGGACATTCAGTACTTC. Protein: CASSPWTGWDIQYF.

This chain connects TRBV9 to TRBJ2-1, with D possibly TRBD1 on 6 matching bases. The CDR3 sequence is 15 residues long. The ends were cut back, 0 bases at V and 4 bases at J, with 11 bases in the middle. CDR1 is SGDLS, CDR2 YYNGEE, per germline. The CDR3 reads CASSVEGVGYNEQFF. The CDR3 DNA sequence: TGTGCCAGCAGCGTAGAGGGGGTGGGTTACAATGAGCAGTTCTTC.

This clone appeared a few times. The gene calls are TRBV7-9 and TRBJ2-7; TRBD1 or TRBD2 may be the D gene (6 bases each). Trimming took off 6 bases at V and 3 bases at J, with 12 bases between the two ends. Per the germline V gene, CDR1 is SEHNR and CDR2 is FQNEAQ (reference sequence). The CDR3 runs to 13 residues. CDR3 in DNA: TGTGCCAGCAGGGATGGGGGGCTCTACGAGCAGTACTTC. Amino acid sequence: CASRDGGLYEQYF.

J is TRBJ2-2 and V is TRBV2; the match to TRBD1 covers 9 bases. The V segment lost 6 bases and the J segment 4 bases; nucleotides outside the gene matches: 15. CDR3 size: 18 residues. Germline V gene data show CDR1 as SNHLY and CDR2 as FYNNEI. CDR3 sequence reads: CASSEDRGWRAFTGELFF. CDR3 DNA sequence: TGTGCCAGCAGCGAGGACAGGGGATGGCGGGCTTTCACCGGGGAGCTGTTTTTT.

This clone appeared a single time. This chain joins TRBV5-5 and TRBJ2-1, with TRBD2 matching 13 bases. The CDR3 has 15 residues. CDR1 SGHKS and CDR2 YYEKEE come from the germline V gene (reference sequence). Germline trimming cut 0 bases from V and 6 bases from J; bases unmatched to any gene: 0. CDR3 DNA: TGTGCCAGCAGCTTGGGACTAGCGGGGGGCAATGAGCAGTTCTTC. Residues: CASSLGLAGGNEQFF.

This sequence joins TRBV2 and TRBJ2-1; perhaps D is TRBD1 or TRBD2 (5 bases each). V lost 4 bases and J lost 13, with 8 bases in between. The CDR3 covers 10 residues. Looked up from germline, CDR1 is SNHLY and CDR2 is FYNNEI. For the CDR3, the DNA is TGTGCCAGCAGTGGCCGGGGCCAGTTCTTC. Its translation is CASSGRGQFF.

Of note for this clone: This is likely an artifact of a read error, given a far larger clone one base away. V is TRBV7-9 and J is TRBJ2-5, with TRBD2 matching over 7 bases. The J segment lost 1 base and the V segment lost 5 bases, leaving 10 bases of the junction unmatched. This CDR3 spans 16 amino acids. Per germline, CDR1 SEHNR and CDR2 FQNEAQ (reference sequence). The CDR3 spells CASSVVKASGQETQYF. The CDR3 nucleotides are TGTGCCAGCAGCGTCGTAAAAGCTAGCGGCCAAGAGACCCAGTACTTC.

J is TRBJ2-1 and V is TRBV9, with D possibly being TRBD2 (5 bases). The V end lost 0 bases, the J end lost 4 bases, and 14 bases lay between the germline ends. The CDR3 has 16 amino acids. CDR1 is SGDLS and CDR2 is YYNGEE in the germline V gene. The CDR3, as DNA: TGTGCCAGCAGCGTAGGGGGTGTTTCGGGATACAATGAGCAGTTCTTC. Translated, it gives CASSVGGVSGYNEQFF. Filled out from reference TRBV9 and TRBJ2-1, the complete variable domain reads DSGVTQTPKHLITATGQRVTLRCSPRSGDLSVYWYQQSLDQGLQFLIQYYNGEERAKGNILERFSAQQFPDLHSELNLSSLELGDSALYFCASSVGGVSGYNEQFFGPGTRLTVL.

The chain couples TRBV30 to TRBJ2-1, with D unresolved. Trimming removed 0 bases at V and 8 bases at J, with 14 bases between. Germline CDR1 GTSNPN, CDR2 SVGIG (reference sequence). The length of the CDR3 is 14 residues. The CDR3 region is CAWSVIASSHEQFF. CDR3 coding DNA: TGTGCCTGGAGTGTAATAGCATCCTCCCATGAGCAGTTCTTC. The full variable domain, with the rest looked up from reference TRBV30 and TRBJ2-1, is SQTIHQWPATLVQPVGSPLSLECTVEGTSNPNLYWYRQAAGRGLQLLFYSVGIGQISSEVPQNLSASRPQDRQFILSSKKLLLSDSGFYLCAWSVIASSHEQFFGPGTRLTVL.

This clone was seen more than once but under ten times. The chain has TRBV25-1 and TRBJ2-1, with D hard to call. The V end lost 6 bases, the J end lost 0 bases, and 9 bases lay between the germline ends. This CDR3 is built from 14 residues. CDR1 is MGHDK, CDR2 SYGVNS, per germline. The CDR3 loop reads CASRAVSSYNEQFF. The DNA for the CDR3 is TGTGCCAGCAGGGCGGTCAGCTCCTACAATGAGCAGTTCTTC.

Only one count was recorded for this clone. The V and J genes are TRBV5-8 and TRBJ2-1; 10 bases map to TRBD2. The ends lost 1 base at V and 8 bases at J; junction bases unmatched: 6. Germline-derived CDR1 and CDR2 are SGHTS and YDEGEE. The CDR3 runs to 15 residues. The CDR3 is CASSLPSGRIDEQFF. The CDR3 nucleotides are TGTGCCAGCAGCTTGCCTAGCGGGAGAATAGATGAGCAGTTCTTC.

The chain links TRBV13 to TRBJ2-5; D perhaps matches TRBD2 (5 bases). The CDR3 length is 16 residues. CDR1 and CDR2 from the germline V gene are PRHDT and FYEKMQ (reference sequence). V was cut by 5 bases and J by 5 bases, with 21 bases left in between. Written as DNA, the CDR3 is TGTGCCAGCAGCATCCAGGCGGGCGGCCAGTGGGAGACCCAGTACTTC. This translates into CASSIQAGGQWETQYF.

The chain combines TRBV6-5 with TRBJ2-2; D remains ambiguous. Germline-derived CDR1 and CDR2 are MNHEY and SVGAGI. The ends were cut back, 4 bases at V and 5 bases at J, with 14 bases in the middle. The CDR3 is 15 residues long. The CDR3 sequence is CASSLSVEKTGELFF. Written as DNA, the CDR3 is TGTGCCAGCAGTTTGTCAGTGGAAAAGACCGGGGAGCTGTTTTTT.

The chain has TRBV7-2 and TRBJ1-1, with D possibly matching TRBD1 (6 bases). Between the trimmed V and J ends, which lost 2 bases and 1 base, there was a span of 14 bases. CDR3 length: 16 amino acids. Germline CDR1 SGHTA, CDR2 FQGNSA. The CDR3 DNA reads TGTGCCAGCAGCTTACCGATGGGGGGCTCGAACACTGAAGCTTTCTTT. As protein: CASSLPMGGSNTEAFF.

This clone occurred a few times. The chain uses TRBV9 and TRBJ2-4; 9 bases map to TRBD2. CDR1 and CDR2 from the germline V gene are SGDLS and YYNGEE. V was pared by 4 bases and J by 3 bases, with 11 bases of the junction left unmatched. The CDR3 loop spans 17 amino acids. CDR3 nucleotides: TGTGCCAGCAGCCCGACTAGCGGAATAGGGGTCAAAAACATTCAGTACTTC. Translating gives CASSPTSGIGVKNIQYF.

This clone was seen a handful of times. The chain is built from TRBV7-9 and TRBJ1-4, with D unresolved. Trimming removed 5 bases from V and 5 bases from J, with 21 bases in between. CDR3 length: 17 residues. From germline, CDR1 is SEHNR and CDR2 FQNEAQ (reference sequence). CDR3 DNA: TGTGCCAGCAGCGTACCCGCAAACGGGATCGAGAATGAAAAACTGTTTTTT. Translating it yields CASSVPANGIENEKLFF.

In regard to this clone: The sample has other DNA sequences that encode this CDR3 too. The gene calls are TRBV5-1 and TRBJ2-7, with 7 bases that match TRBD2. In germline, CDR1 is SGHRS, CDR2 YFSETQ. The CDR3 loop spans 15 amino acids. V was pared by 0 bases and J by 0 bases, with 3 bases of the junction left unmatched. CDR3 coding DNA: TGCGCCAGCAGCTTGGCTAGCGGAGCCTCCTACGAGCAGTACTTC. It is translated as CASSLASGASYEQYF. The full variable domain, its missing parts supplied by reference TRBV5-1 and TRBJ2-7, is KAGVTQTPRYLIKTRGQQVTLSCSPISGHRSVSWYQQTPGQGLQFLFEYFSETQRNKGNFPGRFSGRQFSNSRSEMNVSTLELGDSALYLCASSLASGASYEQYFGPGTRLTVT.

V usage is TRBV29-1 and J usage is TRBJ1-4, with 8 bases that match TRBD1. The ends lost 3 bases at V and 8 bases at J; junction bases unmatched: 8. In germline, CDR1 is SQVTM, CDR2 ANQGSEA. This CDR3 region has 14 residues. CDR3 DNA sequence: TGCAGCGTTGAGGCAGGGGGCATGGAGGAAAAACTGTTTTTT. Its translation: CSVEAGGMEEKLFF.

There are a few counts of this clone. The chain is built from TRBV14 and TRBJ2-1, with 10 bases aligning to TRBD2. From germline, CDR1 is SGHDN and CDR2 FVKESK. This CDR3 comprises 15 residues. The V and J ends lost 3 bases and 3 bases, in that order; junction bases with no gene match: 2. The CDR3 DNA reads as TGTGCCAGCAGCCAGACTAGCGGGTTCTACAATGAGCAGTTCTTC. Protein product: CASSQTSGFYNEQFF.